This T cell receptor (beta chain) emerged from a study of T cell responses to AZD1222 COVID-19 vaccine. TCRdb keeps only in-frame clones here, not all; method: immunoSEQ multiplex PCR. Counted here are 150,000 or so clones, 90% occurring once; the ten biggest clones make up approximately 5.9%. The CDR3 is made up of 16 amino acids. The germline gives CDR1 SGHRS, CDR2 YFSETQ. V trimming: 4 bases; J trimming: 2 bases; junction bases outside the gene matches: 12. Material: peripheral blood, obtained 28 days after the second AZD1222 dose. The sequence was collected from an adult who received the AZD1222 COVID-19 vaccine. The chain links TRBV5-1 to TRBJ2-7; 7 positions match TRBD1. The CDR3 loop reads CASSPGLTGLTYEQYF. CDR3 sequence (DNA): TGCGCCAGCAGCCCAGGTTTGACAGGGCTAACCTACGAGCAGTACTTC.